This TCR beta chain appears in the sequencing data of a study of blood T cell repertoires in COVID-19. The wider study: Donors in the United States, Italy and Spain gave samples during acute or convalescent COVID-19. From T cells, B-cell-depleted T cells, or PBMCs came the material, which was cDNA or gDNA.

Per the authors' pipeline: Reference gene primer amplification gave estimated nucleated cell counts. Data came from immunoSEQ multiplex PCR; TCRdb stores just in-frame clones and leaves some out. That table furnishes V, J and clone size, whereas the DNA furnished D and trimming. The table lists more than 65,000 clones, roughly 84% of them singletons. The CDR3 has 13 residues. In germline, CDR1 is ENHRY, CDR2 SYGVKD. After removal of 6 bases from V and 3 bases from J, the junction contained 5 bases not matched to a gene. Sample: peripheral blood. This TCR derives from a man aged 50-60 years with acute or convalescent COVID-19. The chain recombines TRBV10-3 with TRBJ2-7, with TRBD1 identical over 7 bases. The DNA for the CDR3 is TGTGCCATCAGCAGACAGGGTGTCTACGAGCAGTACTTC. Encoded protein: CAISRQGVYEQYF.